The 29 T cell receptor beta chains reported below all come from one sample, sequenced in a study of T cell responses to AZD1222 COVID-19 vaccine (dated by TCRdb to about 2021). The intended sense of this specimen's time point label: about 28 days (+/-7) after the second vaccine dose. The library was obtained by the immunoSEQ multiplex PCR assay. TCRdb provides this immuneACCESS table in a form limited to in-frame rearrangements. Some clones are lacking; in checked studies, under half of them reflect an unresolved V gene, and why the rest are absent is not known. Present in this sample are around 120,000 clones, around 83% of which were seen just once. The ten largest make up over 25% of the sample. The source material was peripheral blood, sampled 28 days after the second AZD1222 dose. The receptors derive from an adult who received the AZD1222 COVID-19 vaccine.

This clone was counted a single time. The chain carries TRBV3-1 (or the pseudogene TRBV3-2) and TRBJ1-1; D perhaps matches TRBD1 (6 bases). CDR1 and CDR2 (germline): LGHDT, YNNKEL (reference sequence). The CDR3 is 13 residues long. Trimming cost V 1 base and J 6 bases, with 9 bases left between them. CDR3 bases: TGTGCCAGCAGCCAAGCACAGGGAGCTGAAGCTTTCTTT. Amino acid sequence: CASSQAQGAEAFF.

The V call is TRBV4-1, the J call TRBJ2-7; D may be TRBD1 or TRBD2 (6 bases each). This CDR3 contains 12 residues. V was pared by 9 bases and J by 6 bases, with 15 bases between. The V gene's germline CDR1 is MGHRA and CDR2 YSYEKL. CDR3 amino acids: CASESKGGEQYF. The CDR3, as DNA: TGCGCCAGTGAGTCAAAGGGGGGCGAGCAGTACTTC.

This chain joins TRBV2 and TRBJ1-1; D gene unclear. V shed 3 bases and J shed 11 bases, with 10 bases lying between them. This CDR3 is built from 11 residues. The germline V gene has CDR1 SNHLY and CDR2 FYNNEI. In DNA form, the CDR3 reads TGTGCCAGCAGTGAGTTGGGAGGGGCTTTCTTT. It encodes CASSELGGAFF. The full variable domain, completed using reference TRBV2 and TRBJ1-1, is EPEVTQTPSHQVTQMGQEVILRCVPISNHLYFYWYRQILGQKVEFLVSFYNNEISEKSEIFDDQFSVERPDGSNFTLKIRSTKLEDSAMYFCASSELGGAFFGQGTRLTVV.

The chain couples TRBV28 to TRBJ1-1; D unclear. With 7 bases removed from V and 6 bases from J, the gap between germline ends came to 15 bases. CDR1 is MDHEN and CDR2 is SYDVKM in the germline V gene. The CDR3 is made up of 13 amino acids. CDR3 in amino acids: CASTLTTHPEAFF. Here the CDR3 DNA reads TGTGCCAGCACCTTGACGACCCACCCTGAAGCTTTCTTT.

This clone was counted a single time. The chain joins TRBV28 to TRBJ1-1; possibly TRBD1 for D (6 bases). This CDR3 has 16 residues. Germline V gives CDR1 MDHEN, CDR2 SYDVKM. V was pared by 4 bases and J by 2 bases, with 17 bases between. The CDR3 loop is CASSSLDRNPNTEAFF. CDR3 sequence (DNA): TGTGCCAGCAGTTCCTTGGACAGAAATCCCAACACTGAAGCTTTCTTT.

This chain uses TRBV14 with TRBJ1-4; no clear D. Trimming pared 6 bases from V and 2 bases from J, leaving 13 bases between. The CDR3 is 15 residues long. Germline V lookup: CDR1 SGHDN, CDR2 FVKESK. CDR3 amino acids: CASSPFGLTNEKLFF. The CDR3 DNA reads as TGTGCCAGCAGTCCTTTCGGGTTGACTAATGAAAAACTGTTTTTT.

The V call is TRBV10-3, the J call TRBJ2-7, with D possibly being TRBD1 (7 bases). This CDR3 has 12 amino acids. Germline V gene lookup returns CDR1 ENHRY and CDR2 SYGVKD. V was cut by 11 bases and J by 7 bases, with 18 bases left in between. The chain's CDR3 is CAARTGEEEQYF. CDR3 bases: TGTGCCGCCCGAACAGGGGAGGAAGAGCAGTACTTC.

V is TRBV4-3 and J is TRBJ1-1; D gene unclear. In germline, CDR1 is LGHNA, CDR2 YSLEER. The CDR3 loop spans 14 amino acids. V lost 1 base, J lost 5 bases, and 11 bases lay in between. CDR3 region: CASSQGRFWTEAFF. As DNA, the CDR3 is TGCGCCAGCAGCCAAGGCCGGTTTTGGACTGAAGCTTTCTTT.

V usage is TRBV3-1 (or the pseudogene TRBV3-2) and J usage is TRBJ2-7; D tentatively fits TRBD1 or TRBD2 (6 bases each). V was cut by 0 bases and J by 2 bases, with 11 bases left in between. In germline, CDR1 is LGHDT, CDR2 YNNKEL (reference sequence). The CDR3 has 15 residues. The CDR3 reads CASSQDWRGTYEQYF. In DNA form, the CDR3 reads TGTGCCAGCAGCCAAGATTGGAGGGGGACCTACGAGCAGTACTTC.

The rearrangement links TRBV11-2 to TRBJ2-1; D gene uncertain. The V end lost 5 bases, the J end lost 0 bases, and 8 bases lay between the germline ends. CDR3 length: 14 residues. Germline CDR1 is SGHAT and CDR2 is FQNNGV. For the CDR3, the DNA is TGTGCCAGCAGCCCACTACGCTCCTACAATGAGCAGTTCTTC. Translated: CASSPLRSYNEQFF.

The V and J genes are TRBV7-6 and TRBJ2-5; tentative D call: TRBD2 (7 bases). From germline, CDR1 is SGHVS and CDR2 FNYEAQ. The V gene lost 5 bases and the J gene lost 1 base, with 20 bases spanning the gap. The CDR3 covers 17 residues. The CDR3 reads CASSPRPPGGPQETQYF. The CDR3 DNA reads as TGTGCCAGCAGCCCTAGGCCCCCCGGGGGGCCCCAAGAGACCCAGTACTTC.

The chain combines TRBV27 with TRBJ1-3, with D unresolved. Germline-derived CDR1 and CDR2 are MNHEY and SMNVEV (reference sequence). The CDR3 runs 13 residues. Deletions cut 4 bases from V and 0 bases from J, with 4 bases between. The CDR3 DNA follows: TGTGCCAGCAGTTCCACCTCTGGAAACACCATATATTTT. Translated, it gives CASSSTSGNTIYF.

This chain uses TRBV6-2 or TRBV6-3 with TRBJ1-6; D is perhaps TRBD1 (5 bases). V was pared by 3 bases and J by 9 bases, with 9 bases between. This CDR3 contains 13 residues. From germline, CDR1 is MNHEY and CDR2 SVGEGT. DNA of the CDR3: TGTGCCAGCAGTTATTTGGGGGGTTCACCCCTCCACTTT. It specifies CASSYLGGSPLHF.

The chain employs TRBV2 and TRBJ1-1; D remains ambiguous. V lost 2 bases and J 5 bases, leaving 12 bases between the germline ends. Germline CDR1 SNHLY, CDR2 FYNNEI. This CDR3 spans 14 amino acids. The CDR3 DNA is TGTGCCAGCAGTGAACGGGGAATTGGAACTGAAGCTTTCTTT. It is translated as CASSERGIGTEAFF.

The chain combines TRBV6-5 with TRBJ2-7; TRBD1 might be the D (5 bases). Germline assignment: CDR1 MNHEY and CDR2 SVGAGI. This CDR3 is built from 13 residues. Trimming took 2 bases from V and 4 from J, leaving 9 bases between them. CDR3 in amino acids: CASSYATAYEQYF. CDR3 coding DNA: TGTGCCAGCAGTTACGCGACAGCTTACGAGCAGTACTTC.

CDR3 nucleotide sequence: TGTGCCAGCAGCGAGGTCCGGTCCGGGGAGCTGTTTTTT. This gives the protein CASSEVRSGELFF. The chain couples TRBV5-4 to TRBJ2-2; no clear D gene. The germline V and J ends were trimmed by 4 bases and 6 bases, with 10 bases remaining between them. The germline gives CDR1 SGHNT, CDR2 YYREEE (reference sequence). The CDR3 has 13 residues.

The gene calls are TRBV5-1 and TRBJ1-4; 7 bases are shared with TRBD1. V lost 4 bases, J lost 7 bases, and 7 bases stayed unmatched. CDR1 and CDR2 (germline): SGHRS, YFSETQ. This CDR3 spans 14 amino acids. CDR3 protein: CASSRTGVGEKLFF. In DNA form, the CDR3 reads TGCGCCAGCAGCCGTACAGGGGTTGGTGAAAAACTGTTTTTT.

This clone was picked up a small number of times. J is TRBJ1-2 and V is TRBV6-8, with 10 bases aligning to TRBD1. There are 14 residues in the CDR3. The V gene's germline CDR1 is MNHGY and CDR2 SAAAGT. J lost 7 bases, V lost 4 bases, and 6 bases had no gene match. This CDR3 reads CASSWDRGPVGYTF. CDR3 sequence (DNA): TGTGCCAGCAGTTGGGACAGGGGACCTGTTGGCTACACCTTC.

The rearrangement uses TRBV28 and TRBJ1-4; the match to TRBD1 covers 10 bases. Germline CDR1 reads MDHEN; CDR2 reads SYDVKM. With V trimmed by 6 bases and J by 8 bases, 9 bases remained unmatched. The CDR3 contains 15 residues. The CDR3 nucleotides read TGTGCCAGCAGCCTAGGGGGACAGGGGAGGGAAAAACTGTTTTTT. It translates to CASSLGGQGREKLFF.

V is TRBV6-2 or TRBV6-3 and J is TRBJ1-5, with D unclear. V was shortened by 6 bases and J by 15 bases, with 15 bases between the two germline ends. The CDR3 has 11 amino acids. Germline CDR1 reads MNHEY; CDR2 reads SVGEGT. The CDR3 DNA reads as TGTGCCAGCAGCACCGGACTTTCGCTGCATTTT. Its translation is CASSTGLSLHF.

The chain recombines TRBV6-2 or TRBV6-3 with TRBJ1-5; D remains unclear. V was shortened by 6 bases and J by 1 base, with 13 bases between the two germline ends. The germline V gene encodes CDR1 MNHEY and CDR2 SVGEGT. CDR3 length: 15 residues. CDR3 in DNA: TGTGCCAGCAGCGCGGTATCGAGGAGCAATCAGCCCCAGCATTTT. Translated, it gives CASSAVSRSNQPQHF.

This clone was counted once. The rearrangement uses TRBV19 and TRBJ1-2; D is possibly TRBD1 (6 bases). This CDR3 has 14 amino acids. V was pared by 4 bases and J by 5 bases, with 14 bases between. CDR1 is LNHDA, CDR2 SQIVND, per germline (reference sequence). CDR3 DNA: TGTGCCAGTAGTACTTCACAGGGACGGTATGGCTACACCTTC. Its translation is CASSTSQGRYGYTF.

The chain recombines TRBV7-9 with TRBJ1-1, with D possibly being TRBD1 (5 bases). Trimming cost V 4 bases and J 1 base, with 13 bases left between them. The CDR3 is made up of 15 amino acids. Germline CDR1 reads SEHNR; CDR2 reads FQNEAQ (reference sequence). CDR3 nucleotide sequence: TGTGCCAGCAGCTACCCGGGGCAGGGGAACACTGAAGCTTTCTTT. It is translated as CASSYPGQGNTEAFF.

The V and J genes are TRBV3-1 (or the pseudogene TRBV3-2) and TRBJ1-1; TRBD1 is a possible D gene (5 bases). V was pared by 2 bases and J by 5 bases, with 9 bases between. This CDR3 is 13 amino acids long. The germline gives CDR1 LGHDT, CDR2 YNNKEL (reference sequence). CDR3 bases: TGTGCCAGCAGCCAAAGGGGTGGGACTGAAGCTTTCTTT. Its translation is CASSQRGGTEAFF.

This clone was seen only once. The genes are TRBV7-3 and TRBJ2-5; the D gene is possibly TRBD2 (6 bases). V lost 1 base and J lost 0, with 9 bases in between. Germline CDR1 SGHTA, CDR2 FQGTGA. The CDR3 extends over 15 amino acids. The CDR3: CASSLKRANQETQYF. In DNA, the CDR3 is TGTGCCAGCAGCTTAAAGCGGGCCAACCAAGAGACCCAGTACTTC. The entire variable domain, with the rest obtained from reference TRBV7-3 and TRBJ2-5, is as follows: GAGVSQTPSNKVTEKGKYVELRCDPISGHTALYWYRQSLGQGPEFLIYFQGTGAADDSGLPNDRFFAVRPEGSVSTLKIQRTERGDSAVYLCASSLKRANQETQYFGPGTRLLVL.

CDR3 DNA sequence: TGTGCCAGCAGCGAACAGGCCTATGGCTACACCTTC. This encodes CASSEQAYGYTF. J is TRBJ1-2 and V is TRBV9; tentative D call: TRBD1 (5 bases). The CDR3 runs to 12 residues. The V end lost 3 bases, the J end lost 4 bases, and 7 bases lay between the germline ends. The germline CDR1 and CDR2 sequences are SGDLS and YYNGEE.

This chain links TRBV5-6 with TRBJ1-3, with D possibly being TRBD1 (5 bases). The V and J ends lost 4 bases and 8 bases respectively, with 16 bases between them. This CDR3 is built from 14 residues. Germline-derived CDR1 and CDR2 are SGHDT and YYEEEE. The DNA of the CDR3 is TGTGCCAGCAGCCCCCCGATGGGGGGAGACACCATATATTTT. Protein: CASSPPMGGDTIYF.

This clone was recorded once. The chain employs TRBV6-6 and TRBJ1-2; D call uncertain. Trimming shortened V by 2 bases and J by 1 base, and 8 bases separated the two germline ends. Per the germline V gene, CDR1 is MNHNY and CDR2 is SVGAGI (reference sequence). The CDR3 length is 14 residues. This chain's CDR3 is CASSYRTVNYGYTF. CDR3 bases: TGTGCCAGCAGTTACCGTACAGTTAACTATGGCTACACCTTC.

The rearrangement links TRBV29-1 to TRBJ1-3, with TRBD1 matching over 7 bases. This CDR3 comprises 13 residues. The germline V gene has CDR1 SQVTM and CDR2 ANQGSEA. V was clipped by 7 bases and J by 4 bases; unmatched bases: 7. This CDR3 reads CSATGAGGNTIYF. As DNA, the CDR3 is TGCAGCGCTACAGGGGCGGGGGGAAACACCATATATTTT. The full variable domain, its missing parts supplied by reference TRBV29-1 and TRBJ1-3, is SAVISQKPSRDICQRGTSLTIQCQVDSQVTMMFWYRQQPGQSLTLIATANQGSEATYESGFVIDKFPISRPNLTFSTLTVSNMSPEDSSIYLCSATGAGGNTIYFGEGSWLTVV.